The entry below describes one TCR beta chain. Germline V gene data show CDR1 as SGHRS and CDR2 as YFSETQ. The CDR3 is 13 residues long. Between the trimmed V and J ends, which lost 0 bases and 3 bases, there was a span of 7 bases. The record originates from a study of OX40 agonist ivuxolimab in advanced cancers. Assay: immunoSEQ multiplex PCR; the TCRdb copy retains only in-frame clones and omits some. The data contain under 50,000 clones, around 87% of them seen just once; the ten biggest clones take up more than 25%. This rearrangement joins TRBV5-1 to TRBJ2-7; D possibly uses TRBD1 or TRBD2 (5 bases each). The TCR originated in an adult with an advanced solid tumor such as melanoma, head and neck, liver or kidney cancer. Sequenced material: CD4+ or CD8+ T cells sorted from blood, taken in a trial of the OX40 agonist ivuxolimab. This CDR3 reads CASSLAGSYEQYF. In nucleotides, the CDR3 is TGCGCCAGCAGCTTGGCAGGGAGCTACGAGCAGTACTTC.